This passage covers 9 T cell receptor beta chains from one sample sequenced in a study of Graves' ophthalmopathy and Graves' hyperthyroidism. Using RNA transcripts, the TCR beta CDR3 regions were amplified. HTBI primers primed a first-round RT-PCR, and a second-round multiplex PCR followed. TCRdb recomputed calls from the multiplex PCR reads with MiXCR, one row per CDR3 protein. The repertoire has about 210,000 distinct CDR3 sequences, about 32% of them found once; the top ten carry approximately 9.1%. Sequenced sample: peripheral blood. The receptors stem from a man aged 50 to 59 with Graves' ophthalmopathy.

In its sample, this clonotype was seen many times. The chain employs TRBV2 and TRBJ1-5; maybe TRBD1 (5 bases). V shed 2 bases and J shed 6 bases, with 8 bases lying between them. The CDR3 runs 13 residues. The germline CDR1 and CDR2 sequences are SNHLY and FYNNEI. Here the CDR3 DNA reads TGTGCCAGCAGTGAACAGGGTATTCAGCCCCAGCATTTT. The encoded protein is CASSEQGIQPQHF.

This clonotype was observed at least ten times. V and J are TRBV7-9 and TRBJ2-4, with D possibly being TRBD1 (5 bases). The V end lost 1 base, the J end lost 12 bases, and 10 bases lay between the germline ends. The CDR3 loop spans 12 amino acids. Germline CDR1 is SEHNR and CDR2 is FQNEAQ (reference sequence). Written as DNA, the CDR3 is TGTGCCAGCAGCTTAGGACAGAATTCTCAGTACTTC. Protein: CASSLGQNSQYF. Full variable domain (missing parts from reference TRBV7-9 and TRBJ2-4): DTGVSQNPRHKITKRGQNVTFRCDPISEHNRLYWYRQTLGQGPEFLTYFQNEAQLEKSRLLSDRFSAERPKGSFSTLEIQRTEQGDSAMYLCASSLGQNSQYFGAGTRLSVL.

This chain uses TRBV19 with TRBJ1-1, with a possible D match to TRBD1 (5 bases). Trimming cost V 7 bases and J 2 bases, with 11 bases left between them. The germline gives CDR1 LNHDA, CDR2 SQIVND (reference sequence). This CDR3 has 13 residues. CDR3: CASTRDLNTEAFF. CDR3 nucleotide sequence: TGTGCCAGTACCCGGGACTTAAACACTGAAGCTTTCTTT.

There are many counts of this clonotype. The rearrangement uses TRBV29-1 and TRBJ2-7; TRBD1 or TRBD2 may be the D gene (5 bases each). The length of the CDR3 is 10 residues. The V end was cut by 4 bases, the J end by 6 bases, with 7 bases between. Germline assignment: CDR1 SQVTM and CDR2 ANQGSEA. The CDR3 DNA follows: TGCAGCGTTGTGGGGACCGAGCAGTACTTC. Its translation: CSVVGTEQYF.

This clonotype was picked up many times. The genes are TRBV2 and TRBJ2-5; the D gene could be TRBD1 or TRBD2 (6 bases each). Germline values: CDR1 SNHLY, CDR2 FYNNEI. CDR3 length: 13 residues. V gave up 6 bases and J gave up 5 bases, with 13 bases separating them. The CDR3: CASRGGVAETQYF. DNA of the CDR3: TGTGCCAGCAGGGGGGGCGTTGCTGAGACCCAGTACTTC.

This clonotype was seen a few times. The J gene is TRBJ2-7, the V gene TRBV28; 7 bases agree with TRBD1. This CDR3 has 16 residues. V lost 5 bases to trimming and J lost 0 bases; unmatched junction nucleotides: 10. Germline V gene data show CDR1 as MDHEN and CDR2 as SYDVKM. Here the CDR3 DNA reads TGTGCCAGCAGTCCCAGGTGGGGACAGAGCTCCTACGAGCAGTACTTC. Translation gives CASSPRWGQSSYEQYF.

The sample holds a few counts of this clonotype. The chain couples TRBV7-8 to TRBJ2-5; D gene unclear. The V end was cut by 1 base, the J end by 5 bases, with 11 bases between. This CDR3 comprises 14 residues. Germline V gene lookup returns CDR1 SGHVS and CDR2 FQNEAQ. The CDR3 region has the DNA TGTGCCAGCAGCTTAGATACGGCTTTGGAGACCCAGTACTTC. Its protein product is CASSLDTALETQYF.

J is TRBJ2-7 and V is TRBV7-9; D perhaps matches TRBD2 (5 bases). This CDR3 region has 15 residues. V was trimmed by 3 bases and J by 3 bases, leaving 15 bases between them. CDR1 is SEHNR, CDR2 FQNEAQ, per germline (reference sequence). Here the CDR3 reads CASSFGVLTHYEQYF. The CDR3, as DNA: TGTGCCAGCAGCTTCGGGGTCCTAACCCACTACGAGCAGTACTTC.

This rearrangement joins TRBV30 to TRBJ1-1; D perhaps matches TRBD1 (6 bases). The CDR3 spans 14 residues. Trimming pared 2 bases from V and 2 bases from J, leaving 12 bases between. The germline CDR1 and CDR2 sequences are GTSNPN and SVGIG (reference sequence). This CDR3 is CAWSSGGGNTEAFF. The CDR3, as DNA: TGTGCCTGGAGTTCAGGAGGGGGAAACACTGAAGCTTTCTTT.